This T cell receptor beta chain was observed in a study of T cell responses to AZD1222 COVID-19 vaccine. Study-level background: Pooled samples include second doses given at about 4 or 12 weeks.

In regard to this clone: Antigen unknown.

Germline V gives CDR1 LGHNA, CDR2 YNFKEQ. The CDR3 loop spans 16 amino acids. The V and J ends lost 4 bases and 4 bases, in that order; junction bases with no gene match: 8. Study-wide results and caveats: At baseline, seropositivity was found in only a handful of AZD1222 recipients.

TCRdb's copy holds only in-frame clones and misses some; the assay was immunoSEQ multiplex PCR. This sample has tens of thousands of clones, with roughly 88% found just once. This sequence was found in an adult in good health. The sequencing here drew on peripheral blood, taken on day 0 of AZD1222 vaccination. The gene calls are TRBV4-2 and TRBJ2-3; TRBD2 matches 10 bases. CDR3 in DNA: TGTGCCAGCAGCCCCTTGGGGAGCGGGGGGGCAGATACGCAGTATTTT. Protein sequence: CASSPLGSGGADTQYF.